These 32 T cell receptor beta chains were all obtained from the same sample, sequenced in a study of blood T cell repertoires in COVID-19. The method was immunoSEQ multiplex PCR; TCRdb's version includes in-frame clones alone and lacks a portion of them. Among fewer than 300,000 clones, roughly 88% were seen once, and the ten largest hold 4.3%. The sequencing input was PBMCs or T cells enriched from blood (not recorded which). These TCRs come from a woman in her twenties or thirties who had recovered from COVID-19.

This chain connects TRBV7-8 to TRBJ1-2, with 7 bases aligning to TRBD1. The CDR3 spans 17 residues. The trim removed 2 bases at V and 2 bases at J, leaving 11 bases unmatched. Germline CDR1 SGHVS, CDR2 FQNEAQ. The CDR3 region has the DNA TGTGCCAGCAGCTTACACTTTAAAAGGGGGCCCAACTATGGCTACACCTTC. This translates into CASSLHFKRGPNYGYTF. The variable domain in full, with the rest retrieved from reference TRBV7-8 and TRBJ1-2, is GAGVSQSPRYKVAKRGQDVALRCDPISGHVSLFWYQQALGQGPEFLTYFQNEAQLDKSGLPSDRFFAERPEGSVSTLKIQRTQQEDSAVYLCASSLHFKRGPNYGYTFGSGTRLTVV.

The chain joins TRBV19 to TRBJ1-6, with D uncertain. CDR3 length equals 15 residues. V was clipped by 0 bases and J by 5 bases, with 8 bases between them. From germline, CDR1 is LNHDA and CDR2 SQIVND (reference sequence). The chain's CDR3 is CASSIDGVDNSPLHF. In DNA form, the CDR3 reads TGTGCCAGTAGTATAGATGGAGTAGATAATTCACCCCTCCACTTT. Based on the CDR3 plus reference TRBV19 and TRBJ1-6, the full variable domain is DGGITQSPKYLFRKEGQNVTLSCEQNLNHDAMYWYRQDPGQGLRLIYYSQIVNDFQKGDIAEGYSVSREKKESFPLTVTSAQKNPTAFYLCASSIDGVDNSPLHFGNGTRLTVT.

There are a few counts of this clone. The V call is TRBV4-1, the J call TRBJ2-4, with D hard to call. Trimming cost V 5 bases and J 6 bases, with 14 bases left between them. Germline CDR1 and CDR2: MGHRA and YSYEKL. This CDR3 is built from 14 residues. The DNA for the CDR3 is TGCGCCAGCAGCACCTACCTGGGCGCAAACATTCAGTACTTC. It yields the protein CASSTYLGANIQYF.

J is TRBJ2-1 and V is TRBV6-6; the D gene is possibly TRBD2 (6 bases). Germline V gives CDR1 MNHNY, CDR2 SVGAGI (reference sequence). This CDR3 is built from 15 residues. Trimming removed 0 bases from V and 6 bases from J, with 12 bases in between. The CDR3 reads CASSYSRLDVNEQFF. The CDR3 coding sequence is TGTGCCAGCAGTTACTCTAGACTAGATGTCAATGAGCAGTTCTTC.

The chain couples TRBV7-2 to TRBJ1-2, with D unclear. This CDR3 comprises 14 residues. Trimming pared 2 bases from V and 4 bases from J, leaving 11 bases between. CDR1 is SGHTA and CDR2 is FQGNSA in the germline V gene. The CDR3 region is CASSLNAGGYGYTF. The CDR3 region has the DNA TGTGCCAGCAGCTTAAACGCGGGTGGCTATGGCTACACCTTC. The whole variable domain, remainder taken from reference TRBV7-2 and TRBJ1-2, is GAGVSQSPSNKVTEKGKDVELRCDPISGHTALYWYRQSLGQGLEFLIYFQGNSAPDKSGLPSDRFSAERTGGSVSTLTIQRTQQEDSAVYLCASSLNAGGYGYTFGSGTRLTVV.

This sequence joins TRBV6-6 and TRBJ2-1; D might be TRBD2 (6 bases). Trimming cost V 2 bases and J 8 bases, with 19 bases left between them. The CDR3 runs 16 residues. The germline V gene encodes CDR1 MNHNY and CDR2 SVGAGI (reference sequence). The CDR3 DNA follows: TGTGCCAGCAGTTACCCCGGAGGGACTTTCATCTATGAGCAGTTCTTC. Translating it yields CASSYPGGTFIYEQFF.

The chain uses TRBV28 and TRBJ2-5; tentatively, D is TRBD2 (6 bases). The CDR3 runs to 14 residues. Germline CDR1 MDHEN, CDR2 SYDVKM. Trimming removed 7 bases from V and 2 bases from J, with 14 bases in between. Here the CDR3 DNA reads TGTGCCAGCAAGGTTGTAGCGGTACAAGAGACCCAGTACTTC. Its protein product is CASKVVAVQETQYF.

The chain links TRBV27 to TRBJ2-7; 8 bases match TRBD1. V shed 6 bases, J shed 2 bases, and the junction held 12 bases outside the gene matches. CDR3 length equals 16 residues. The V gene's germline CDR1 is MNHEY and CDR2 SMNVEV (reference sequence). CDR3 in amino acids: CASSPVAGTGPYEQYF. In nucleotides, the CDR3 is TGTGCCAGCAGCCCCGTCGCCGGGACAGGCCCCTACGAGCAGTACTTC.

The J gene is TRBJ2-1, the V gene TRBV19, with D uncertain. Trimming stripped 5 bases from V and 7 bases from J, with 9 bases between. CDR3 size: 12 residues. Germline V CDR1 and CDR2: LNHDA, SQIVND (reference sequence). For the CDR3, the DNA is TGTGCCAGTAGTCCGCGTTTGAATGAGCAGTTCTTC. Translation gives CASSPRLNEQFF.

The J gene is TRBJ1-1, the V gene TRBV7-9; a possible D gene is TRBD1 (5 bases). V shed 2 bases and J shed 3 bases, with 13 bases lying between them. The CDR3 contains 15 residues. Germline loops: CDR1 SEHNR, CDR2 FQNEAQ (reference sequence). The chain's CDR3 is CASSLWAGKDTEAFF. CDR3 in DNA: TGTGCCAGCAGCTTATGGGCAGGGAAGGACACTGAAGCTTTCTTT. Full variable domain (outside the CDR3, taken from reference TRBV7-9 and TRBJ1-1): DTGVSQNPRHKITKRGQNVTFRCDPISEHNRLYWYRQTLGQGPEFLTYFQNEAQLEKSRLLSDRFSAERPKGSFSTLEIQRTEQGDSAMYLCASSLWAGKDTEAFFGQGTRLTVV.

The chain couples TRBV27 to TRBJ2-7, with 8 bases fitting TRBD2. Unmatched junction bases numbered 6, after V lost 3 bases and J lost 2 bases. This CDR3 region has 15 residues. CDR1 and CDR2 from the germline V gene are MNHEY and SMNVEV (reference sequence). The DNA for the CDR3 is TGTGCCAGCAGTTTTGGCGGGAGGATCCCCTACGAGCAGTACTTC. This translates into CASSFGGRIPYEQYF.

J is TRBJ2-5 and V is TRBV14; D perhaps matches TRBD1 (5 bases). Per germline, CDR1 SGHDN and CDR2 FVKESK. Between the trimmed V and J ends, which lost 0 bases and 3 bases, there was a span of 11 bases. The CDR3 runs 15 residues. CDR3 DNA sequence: TGTGCCAGCAGCCAAGAAGGGGTTCAGGAAGAGACCCAGTACTTC. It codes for CASSQEGVQEETQYF.

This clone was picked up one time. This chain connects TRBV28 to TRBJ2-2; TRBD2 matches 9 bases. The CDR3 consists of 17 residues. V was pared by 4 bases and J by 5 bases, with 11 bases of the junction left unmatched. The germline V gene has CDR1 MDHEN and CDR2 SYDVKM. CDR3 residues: CASSSPGLAHPTGELFF. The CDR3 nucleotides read TGTGCCAGCAGTTCTCCGGGACTAGCCCATCCTACCGGGGAGCTGTTTTTT.

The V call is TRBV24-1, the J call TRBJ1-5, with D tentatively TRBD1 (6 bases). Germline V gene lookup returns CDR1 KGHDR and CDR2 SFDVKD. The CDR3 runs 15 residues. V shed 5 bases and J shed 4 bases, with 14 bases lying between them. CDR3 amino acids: CATSAGQSGNQPQHF. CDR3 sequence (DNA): TGTGCCACCAGTGCAGGACAGTCGGGAAATCAGCCCCAGCATTTT.

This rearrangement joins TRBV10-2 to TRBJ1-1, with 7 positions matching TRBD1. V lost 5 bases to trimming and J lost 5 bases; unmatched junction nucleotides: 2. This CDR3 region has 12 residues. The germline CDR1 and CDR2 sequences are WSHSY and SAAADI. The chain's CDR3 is CASSPTGTEAFF. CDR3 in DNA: TGCGCCAGCAGTCCGACAGGGACTGAAGCTTTCTTT.

CDR3 protein: CASSEGQGYQVNTEAFF. CDR3 bases: TGTGCCAGCAGTGAAGGCCAGGGGTATCAGGTGAACACTGAAGCTTTCTTT. V gene TRBV2 combines with J gene TRBJ1-1; perhaps TRBD1 as D (6 bases). The V end lost 1 base, the J end lost 0 bases, and 15 bases lay between the germline ends. Looked up from germline, CDR1 is SNHLY and CDR2 is FYNNEI. This CDR3 has 17 amino acids.

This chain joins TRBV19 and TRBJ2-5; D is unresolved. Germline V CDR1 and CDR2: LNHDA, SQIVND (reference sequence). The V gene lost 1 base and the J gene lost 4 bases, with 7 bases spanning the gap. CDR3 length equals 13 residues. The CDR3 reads CASSIVLRETQYF. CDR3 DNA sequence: TGTGCCAGTAGTATAGTTCTCAGAGAGACCCAGTACTTC.

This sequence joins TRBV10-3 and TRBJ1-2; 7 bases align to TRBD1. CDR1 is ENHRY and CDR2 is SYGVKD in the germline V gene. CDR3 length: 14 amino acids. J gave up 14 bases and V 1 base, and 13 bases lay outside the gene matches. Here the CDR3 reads CAISEFPDREVGTF. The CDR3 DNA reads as TGTGCCATCAGTGAGTTTCCCGACAGGGAAGTAGGTACCTTC.

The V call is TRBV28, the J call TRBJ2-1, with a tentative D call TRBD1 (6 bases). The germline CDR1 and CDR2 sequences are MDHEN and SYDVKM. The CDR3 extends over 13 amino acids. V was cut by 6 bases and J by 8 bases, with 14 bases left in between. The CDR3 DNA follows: TGTGCCAGCAGAGAACAGGGACGGGATGAGCAGTTCTTC. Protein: CASREQGRDEQFF.

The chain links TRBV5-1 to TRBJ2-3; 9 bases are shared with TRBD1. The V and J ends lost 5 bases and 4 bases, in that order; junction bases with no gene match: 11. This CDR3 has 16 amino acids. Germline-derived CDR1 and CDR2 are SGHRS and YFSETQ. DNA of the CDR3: TGCGCCAGCAGACAAGGCTACAGGGGGCGATCAGATACGCAGTATTTT. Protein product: CASRQGYRGRSDTQYF. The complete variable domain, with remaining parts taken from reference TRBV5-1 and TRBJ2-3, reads KAGVTQTPRYLIKTRGQQVTLSCSPISGHRSVSWYQQTPGQGLQFLFEYFSETQRNKGNFPGRFSGRQFSNSRSEMNVSTLELGDSALYLCASRQGYRGRSDTQYFGPGTRLTVL.

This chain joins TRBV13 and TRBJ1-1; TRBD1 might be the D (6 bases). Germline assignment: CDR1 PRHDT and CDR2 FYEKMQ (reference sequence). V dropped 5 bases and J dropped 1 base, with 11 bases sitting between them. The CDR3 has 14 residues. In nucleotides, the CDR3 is TGTGCCAGCAGCCCCGCGACAGGGAACACTGAAGCTTTCTTT. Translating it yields CASSPATGNTEAFF. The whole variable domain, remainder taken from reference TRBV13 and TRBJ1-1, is AAGVIQSPRHLIKEKRETATLKCYPIPRHDTVYWYQQGPGQDPQFLISFYEKMQSDKGSIPDRFSAQQFSDYHSELNMSSLELGDSALYFCASSPATGNTEAFFGQGTRLTVV.

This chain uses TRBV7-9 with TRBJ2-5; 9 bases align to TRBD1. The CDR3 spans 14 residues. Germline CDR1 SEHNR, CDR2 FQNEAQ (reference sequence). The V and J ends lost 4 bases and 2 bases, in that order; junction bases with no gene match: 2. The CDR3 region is CASSSGQGQETQYF. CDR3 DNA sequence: TGTGCCAGCAGCTCCGGACAGGGGCAAGAGACCCAGTACTTC.

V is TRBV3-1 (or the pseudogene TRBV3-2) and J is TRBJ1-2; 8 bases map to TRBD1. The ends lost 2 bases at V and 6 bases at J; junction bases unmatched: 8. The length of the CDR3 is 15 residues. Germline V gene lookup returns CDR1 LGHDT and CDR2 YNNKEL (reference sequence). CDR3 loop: CASSQLNRGAHGYTF. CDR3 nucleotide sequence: TGTGCCAGCAGCCAATTGAACAGGGGGGCCCATGGCTACACCTTC.

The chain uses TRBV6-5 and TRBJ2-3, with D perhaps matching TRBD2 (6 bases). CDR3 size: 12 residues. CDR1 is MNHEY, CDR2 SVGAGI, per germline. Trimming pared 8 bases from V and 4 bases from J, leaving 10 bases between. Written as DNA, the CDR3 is TGTGCCAGCGGGGGGTTCCCAGATACGCAGTATTTT. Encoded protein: CASGGFPDTQYF.

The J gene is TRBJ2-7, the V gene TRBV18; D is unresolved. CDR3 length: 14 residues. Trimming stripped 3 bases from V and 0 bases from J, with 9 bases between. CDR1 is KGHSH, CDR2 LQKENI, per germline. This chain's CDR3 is CASSPSTLSYEQYF. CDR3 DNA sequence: TGTGCCAGCTCACCCTCGACACTCTCCTACGAGCAGTACTTC.

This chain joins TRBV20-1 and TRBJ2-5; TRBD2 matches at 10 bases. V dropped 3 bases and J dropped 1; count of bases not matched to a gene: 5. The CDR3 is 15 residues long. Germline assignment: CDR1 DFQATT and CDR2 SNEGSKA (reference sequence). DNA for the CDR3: TGCAGTGCTAGTCTAGCGGGGGAGATCCAAGAGACCCAGTACTTC. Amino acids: CSASLAGEIQETQYF.

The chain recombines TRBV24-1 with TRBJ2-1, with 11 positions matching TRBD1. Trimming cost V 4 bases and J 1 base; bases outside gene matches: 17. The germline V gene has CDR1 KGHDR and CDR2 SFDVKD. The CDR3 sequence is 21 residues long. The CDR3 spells CATSDLRVPGQGEGSYNEQFF. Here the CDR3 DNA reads TGTGCCACCAGTGACCTTCGAGTCCCGGGACAGGGGGAAGGTTCCTACAATGAGCAGTTCTTC.

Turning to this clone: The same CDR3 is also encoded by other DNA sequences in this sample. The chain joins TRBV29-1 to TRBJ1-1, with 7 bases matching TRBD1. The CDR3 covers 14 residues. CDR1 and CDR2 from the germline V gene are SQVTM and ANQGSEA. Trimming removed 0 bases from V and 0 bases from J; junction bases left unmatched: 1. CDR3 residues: CSVEETGLNTEAFF. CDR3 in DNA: TGCAGCGTTGAAGAGACAGGGTTGAACACTGAAGCTTTCTTT.

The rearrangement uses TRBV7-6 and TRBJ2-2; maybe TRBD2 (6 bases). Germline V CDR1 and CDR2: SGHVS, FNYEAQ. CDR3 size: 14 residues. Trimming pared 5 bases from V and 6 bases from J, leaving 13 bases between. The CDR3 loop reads CASSPRLGAGELFF. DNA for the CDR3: TGTGCCAGCAGCCCCCGACTAGGGGCCGGGGAGCTGTTTTTT.

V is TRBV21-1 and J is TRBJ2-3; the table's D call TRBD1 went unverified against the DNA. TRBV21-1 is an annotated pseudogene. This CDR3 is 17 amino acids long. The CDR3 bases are TGTGCCAGCAGCAAAGCACCCGGGACAGGGGGTCCAGATACGCAGTATTTT. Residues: CASSKAPGTGGPDTQYF.

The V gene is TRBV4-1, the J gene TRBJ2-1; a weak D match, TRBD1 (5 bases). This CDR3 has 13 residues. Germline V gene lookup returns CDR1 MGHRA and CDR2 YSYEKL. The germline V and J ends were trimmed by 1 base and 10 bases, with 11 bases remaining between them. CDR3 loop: CASSQAGNYEQFF. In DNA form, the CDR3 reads TGCGCCAGCAGCCAAGCAGGGAATTACGAGCAGTTCTTC.

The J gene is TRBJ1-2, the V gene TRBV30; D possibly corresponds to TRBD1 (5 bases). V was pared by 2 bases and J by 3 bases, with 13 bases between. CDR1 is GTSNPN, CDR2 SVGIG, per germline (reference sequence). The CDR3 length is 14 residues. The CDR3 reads CAWSPEGLYYGYTF. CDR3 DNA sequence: TGTGCCTGGAGTCCTGAGGGACTATACTATGGCTACACCTTC.